Each of the 31 T cell receptor beta chains below was sequenced from the same sample in a study of blood T cell repertoires in COVID-19. Produced via immunoSEQ multiplex PCR; TCRdb's table is partial and in-frame only. This table holds about 53,000 clones, more than 60% found once. Sequenced material: peripheral blood. The receptors were sampled from a human donor with active or convalescent COVID-19. The donor label of this sample is uncertain.

V is TRBV6-6 and J is TRBJ2-7, with 9 bases lining up with TRBD1. The germline V gene encodes CDR1 MNHNY and CDR2 SVGAGI (reference sequence). The CDR3 extends over 13 amino acids. V dropped 6 bases and J dropped 6; count of bases not matched to a gene: 6. CDR3 nucleotide sequence: TGTGCCAGCAGCCTACAGGGGGCCGGCGAGCAGTACTTC. It encodes CASSLQGAGEQYF.

The chain links TRBV6-2 or TRBV6-3 to TRBJ2-1; the D gene is possibly TRBD2 (6 bases). CDR1 MNHEY and CDR2 SVGEGT come from the germline V gene. This CDR3 is built from 15 residues. Trimming cost V 2 bases and J 9 bases, with 17 bases left between them. DNA for the CDR3: TGTGCCAGCAGTTACGGGTGGAGGGGTTCGCCTGAGCAGTTCTTC. Translating gives CASSYGWRGSPEQFF.

The rearrangement uses TRBV4-2 and TRBJ1-2; TRBD1 matches at 7 bases. J was trimmed by 7 bases and V by 4 bases; bases with no gene match: 9. Germline CDR1 is LGHNA and CDR2 is YNFKEQ. The CDR3 spans 14 residues. The CDR3 DNA reads TGTGCCAGCAGCCCAGTCTCCGCAGGGGGTGGCTACACCTTC. Translation gives CASSPVSAGGGYTF.

This chain uses TRBV11-3 with TRBJ2-1; a weak D match, TRBD2 (6 bases). V was shortened by 1 base and J by 4 bases, with 8 bases between the two germline ends. Per germline, CDR1 SGHNT and CDR2 YENEEA. The CDR3 has 14 amino acids. The CDR3, as DNA: TGTGCCAGCAGCTTAGCGGGAGTGTACAATGAGCAGTTCTTC. This sequence encodes CASSLAGVYNEQFF.

This clone came up once. The chain employs TRBV10-2 and TRBJ1-1; the D is unclear. V was shortened by 9 bases and J by 0 bases, with 8 bases between the two germline ends. The germline CDR1 and CDR2 sequences are WSHSY and SAAADI. This CDR3 is built from 12 residues. This CDR3 is CASLSLNTEAFF. CDR3 in DNA: TGCGCCAGTCTGAGCCTGAACACTGAAGCTTTCTTT.

J is TRBJ2-4 and V is TRBV4-1; 12 positions match TRBD2. This CDR3 spans 17 amino acids. The trim removed 0 bases at V and 5 bases at J, leaving 5 bases unmatched. Germline V CDR1 and CDR2: MGHRA, YSYEKL. The CDR3 nucleotides are TGCGCCAGCAGCCAAGATTCACTAGCGGGAGGCCAAAACATTCAGTACTTC. This gives the protein CASSQDSLAGGQNIQYF.

This chain links TRBV6-5 with TRBJ2-7; D is unclear. This CDR3 has 15 amino acids. Per germline, CDR1 MNHEY and CDR2 SVGAGI. Trimming removed 7 bases from V and 0 bases from J, with 16 bases in between. The CDR3 DNA sequence: TGTGCCAGCAAGGTCGGCCAGGTGAGCTCCTACGAGCAGTACTTC. Its protein is CASKVGQVSSYEQYF.

This clone appeared once. This chain uses TRBV5-1 with TRBJ2-5; perhaps TRBD1 as D (6 bases). Trimming stripped 4 bases from V and 5 bases from J, with 12 bases between. This CDR3 region has 13 residues. Looked up from germline, CDR1 is SGHRS and CDR2 is YFSETQ. This CDR3 is CASSIWDTETQYF. For the CDR3, the DNA is TGCGCCAGCAGCATATGGGACACCGAGACCCAGTACTTC.

This rearrangement joins TRBV5-6 to TRBJ2-1; 10 nucleotides agree with TRBD2. V was pared by 7 bases and J by 7 bases, with 11 bases of the junction left unmatched. Germline V gene sequence: CDR1 SGHDT, CDR2 YYEEEE. The CDR3 loop spans 15 amino acids. The CDR3 region has the DNA TGTGCCAGCTACGAGGGTGAACTAGCGGGAAATGAGCAGTTCTTC. Encoded protein: CASYEGELAGNEQFF.

The rearrangement uses TRBV13 and TRBJ1-5, with D perhaps matching TRBD1 (6 bases). Germline V gene lookup returns CDR1 PRHDT and CDR2 FYEKMQ (reference sequence). Between the trimmed V and J ends, which lost 4 bases and 4 bases, there was a span of 8 bases. The CDR3 consists of 13 residues. The CDR3: CASSSDRNQPQHF. The CDR3, as DNA: TGTGCCAGCAGCTCGGACAGAAATCAGCCCCAGCATTTT.

V usage is TRBV3-1 (or the pseudogene TRBV3-2) and J usage is TRBJ2-7; D is uncertain. V was clipped by 4 bases and J by 10 bases, with 11 bases between them. This CDR3 has 11 amino acids. CDR1 LGHDT and CDR2 YNNKEL come from the germline V gene (reference sequence). CDR3 region: CASSPIPSQYF. In nucleotides, the CDR3 is TGTGCCAGCAGCCCCATTCCTAGTCAGTACTTC.

The chain recombines TRBV30 with TRBJ1-1, with D hard to call. The germline gives CDR1 GTSNPN, CDR2 SVGIG (reference sequence). The V end lost 0 bases, the J end lost 1 base, and 15 bases lay between the germline ends. The CDR3 runs to 16 residues. The CDR3, as DNA: TGTGCCTGGAGTGTACGCTCCTCGGGTAGGAACACTGAAGCTTTCTTT. Residues: CAWSVRSSGRNTEAFF.

The J gene is TRBJ1-1, the V gene TRBV29-1; 8 bases are shared with TRBD1. The CDR3 sequence is 15 residues long. Germline V gene data show CDR1 as SQVTM and CDR2 as ANQGSEA. Trimming removed 6 bases from V and 2 bases from J; junction bases left unmatched: 11. The chain's CDR3 is CSVVGQELLNTEAFF. Written as DNA, the CDR3 is TGCAGCGTGGTGGGACAGGAGCTGTTAAACACTGAAGCTTTCTTT. The full variable domain, with the rest looked up from reference TRBV29-1 and TRBJ1-1, is SAVISQKPSRDICQRGTSLTIQCQVDSQVTMMFWYRQQPGQSLTLIATANQGSEATYESGFVIDKFPISRPNLTFSTLTVSNMSPEDSSIYLCSVVGQELLNTEAFFGQGTRLTVV.

V gene TRBV11-3 combines with J gene TRBJ2-7; tentative D call: TRBD1 (6 bases). Trimming took off 5 bases at V and 2 bases at J, with 10 bases between the two ends. CDR3 length equals 13 residues. The germline V gene has CDR1 SGHNT and CDR2 YENEEA. The CDR3 DNA sequence: TGTGCCAGCAGCCCCGGGACAACCTACGAGCAGTACTTC. Translation gives CASSPGTTYEQYF.

The chain couples TRBV7-2 to TRBJ2-1; possibly TRBD1 for D (6 bases). From germline, CDR1 is SGHTA and CDR2 FQGNSA. The germline V and J ends were trimmed by 1 base and 5 bases, with 9 bases remaining between them. The CDR3 length is 14 residues. CDR3 in DNA: TGTGCCAGCAGCTTAGGACAGGCCAACAATGAGCAGTTCTTC. Its translation: CASSLGQANNEQFF. Using reference TRBV7-2 and TRBJ2-1 for the parts outside the CDR3, the full variable domain is GAGVSQSPSNKVTEKGKDVELRCDPISGHTALYWYRQSLGQGLEFLIYFQGNSAPDKSGLPSDRFSAERTGGSVSTLTIQRTQQEDSAVYLCASSLGQANNEQFFGPGTRLTVL.

The rearrangement joins TRBV27 to TRBJ1-5, with D possibly being TRBD1 (6 bases). V was clipped by 6 bases and J by 6 bases, with 18 bases between them. Germline V gene lookup returns CDR1 MNHEY and CDR2 SMNVEV (reference sequence). There are 15 residues in the CDR3. CDR3 sequence reads: CASSSLSGGPQPQHF. CDR3 nucleotide sequence: TGTGCCAGCAGCTCATTGTCGGGGGGGCCTCAGCCCCAGCATTTT.

The J gene is TRBJ2-7, the V gene TRBV7-9; 8 nucleotides match TRBD1. The CDR3 covers 15 residues. From germline, CDR1 is SEHNR and CDR2 FQNEAQ (reference sequence). V lost 1 base to trimming and J lost 4 bases; unmatched junction nucleotides: 6. This CDR3 reads CASSLDRTGLYEQYF. CDR3 sequence (DNA): TGTGCCAGCAGCTTAGACAGGACAGGGCTTTACGAGCAGTACTTC.

On this clone itself: One base away lies a much larger clone, so this may be a sequencing read error. The chain combines TRBV7-3 with TRBJ2-2; 7 bases agree with TRBD1. Germline-derived CDR1 and CDR2 are SGHTA and FQGTGA. The CDR3 runs to 16 residues. In DNA form, the CDR3 reads TGTGTCAGCAGCTCCTATGGACAGGTGAACACCGGGGAGCTGTTTTTT. Amino acid sequence: CVSSSYGQVNTGELFF.

This clone was seen only a few times. The chain employs TRBV5-1 and TRBJ1-1; maybe TRBD1 (6 bases). The germline V gene encodes CDR1 SGHRS and CDR2 YFSETQ. V lost 4 bases, J lost 2 bases, and 15 bases lay in between. This CDR3 spans 15 amino acids. CDR3: CASSPEGQKNTEAFF. CDR3 coding DNA: TGCGCCAGCAGCCCCGAAGGACAGAAAAACACTGAAGCTTTCTTT.

This clone showed up just once. The V call is TRBV5-1, the J call TRBJ1-5, with 8 bases that match TRBD1. The V gene end was trimmed by 0 bases and the J gene end by 4 bases; junction bases not matched to a gene: 9. The CDR3 sequence is 17 residues long. Looked up from germline, CDR1 is SGHRS and CDR2 is YFSETQ. The CDR3 bases are TGCGCCAGCAGCTTGGGGCCAGAGGGGACAGGTAATCAGCCCCAGCATTTT. Translation: CASSLGPEGTGNQPQHF. The variable domain in full, with the rest retrieved from reference TRBV5-1 and TRBJ1-5, is KAGVTQTPRYLIKTRGQQVTLSCSPISGHRSVSWYQQTPGQGLQFLFEYFSETQRNKGNFPGRFSGRQFSNSRSEMNVSTLELGDSALYLCASSLGPEGTGNQPQHFGDGTRLSIL.

This clone appeared a single time. The rearrangement uses TRBV7-2 and TRBJ1-5; unclear D gene. The V end lost 5 bases, the J end lost 5 bases, and 10 bases lay between the germline ends. This CDR3 has 13 residues. Germline V gene lookup returns CDR1 SGHTA and CDR2 FQGNSA. The CDR3 here is CASSQQNDQPQHF. In DNA, the CDR3 is TGTGCCAGCAGCCAACAGAACGATCAGCCCCAGCATTTT.

This clone has just a few counts. The chain has TRBV11-3 and TRBJ2-1, with D perhaps TRBD1 (5 bases). This CDR3 is built from 13 residues. V lost 3 bases to trimming and J lost 6 bases, with 9 bases between them. Germline loops: CDR1 SGHNT, CDR2 YENEEA. CDR3 protein: CASSFLGANEQFF. CDR3 DNA: TGTGCCAGCAGCTTCCTAGGGGCCAATGAGCAGTTCTTC. Full variable domain (outside the CDR3, taken from reference TRBV11-3 and TRBJ2-1): EAGVVQSPRYKIIEKKQPVAFWCNPISGHNTLYWYLQNLGQGPELLIRYENEEAVDDSQLPKDRFSAERLKGVDSTLKIQPAELGDSAVYLCASSFLGANEQFFGPGTRLTVL.

The chain joins TRBV20-1 to TRBJ1-2, with 8 bases identical to TRBD1. This CDR3 region has 11 residues. Germline values: CDR1 DFQATT, CDR2 SNEGSKA (reference sequence). The ends lost 3 bases at V and 8 bases at J; junction bases unmatched: 2. CDR3 nucleotide sequence: TGCAGTGCTAGGGGGACAGGCGGCTACACCTTC. Amino acid sequence: CSARGTGGYTF.

The chain links TRBV20-1 to TRBJ1-2, with 8 bases that match TRBD1. This CDR3 has 11 residues. V dropped 6 bases and J dropped 6; count of bases not matched to a gene: 3. Germline CDR1 is DFQATT and CDR2 is SNEGSKA (reference sequence). The CDR3 region has the DNA TGCAGTGCCTCGACAGGGGATGGCTACACCTTC. Amino acids: CSASTGDGYTF.

The gene calls are TRBV11-3 and TRBJ2-1, with D perhaps TRBD2 (5 bases). The CDR3 covers 13 residues. V was cut by 5 bases and J by 1 base, with 6 bases left in between. Germline V gene lookup returns CDR1 SGHNT and CDR2 YENEEA. In DNA, the CDR3 is TGTGCCAGCAGCCCGGGGTCCTACAATGAGCAGTTCTTC. It codes for CASSPGSYNEQFF.

This chain links TRBV5-1 with TRBJ2-1; 14 nucleotides match TRBD2. Trimming at V came to 2 bases and at J to 7 bases, leaving 8 bases not matched to a gene. The germline gives CDR1 SGHRS, CDR2 YFSETQ. The CDR3 has 17 amino acids. The CDR3: CASSFSGTSGSGNEQFF. Here the CDR3 DNA reads TGCGCCAGCAGCTTCTCCGGGACTAGCGGGAGTGGGAATGAGCAGTTCTTC. Based on the CDR3 plus reference TRBV5-1 and TRBJ2-1, the full variable domain is KAGVTQTPRYLIKTRGQQVTLSCSPISGHRSVSWYQQTPGQGLQFLFEYFSETQRNKGNFPGRFSGRQFSNSRSEMNVSTLELGDSALYLCASSFSGTSGSGNEQFFGPGTRLTVL.

The chain recombines TRBV7-6 with TRBJ1-1, with TRBD1 matching 8 bases. Trimming at V came to 6 bases and at J to 3 bases, leaving 9 bases not matched to a gene. This CDR3 comprises 15 residues. Germline CDR1 reads SGHVS; CDR2 reads FNYEAQ. The CDR3 here is CASRMRQGADTEAFF. CDR3 sequence (DNA): TGTGCCAGCAGGATGCGCCAGGGGGCTGACACTGAAGCTTTCTTT.

Here the CDR3 reads CASSVGLAGRTDTQYF. CDR3 DNA sequence: TGTGCCAGCAGCGTAGGCCTAGCGGGACGCACAGATACGCAGTATTTT. V and J are TRBV9 and TRBJ2-3; 9 bases map to TRBD2. Germline loops: CDR1 SGDLS, CDR2 YYNGEE. With 0 bases clipped from V and 1 base from J, the junction kept 3 bases outside the gene matches. This CDR3 is 16 amino acids long.

The rearrangement uses TRBV9 and TRBJ1-4; no clear D. CDR1 SGDLS and CDR2 YYNGEE come from the germline V gene. V lost 2 bases and J 11 bases, leaving 10 bases between the germline ends. This CDR3 comprises 12 residues. The DNA of the CDR3 is TGTGCCAGCAGCGTTGGGAGGCGGAAACTGTTTTTT. This sequence encodes CASSVGRRKLFF.

V is TRBV3-1 (or the pseudogene TRBV3-2) and J is TRBJ2-3; TRBD2 is a possible D gene (5 bases). Trimming cost V 0 bases and J 5 bases, with 6 bases left between them. Germline-derived CDR1 and CDR2 are LGHDT and YNNKEL (reference sequence). CDR3 length equals 13 residues. CDR3 sequence reads: CASSQEGGDTQYF. For the CDR3, the DNA is TGTGCCAGCAGCCAAGAAGGAGGAGATACGCAGTATTTT.

V usage is TRBV24-1 and J usage is TRBJ2-1, with 11 bases fitting TRBD2. CDR1 and CDR2 (germline): KGHDR, SFDVKD. The CDR3 is 13 residues long. V shed 10 bases, J shed 8 bases, and the junction held 6 bases outside the gene matches. As DNA, the CDR3 is TGTGCCACGAGTAGCGGGAGGGTCTATGAGCAGTTCTTC. It translates to CATSSGRVYEQFF.